This TCR beta chain was captured by sequencing in a study of blood T cell repertoires in COVID-19. For the study at large: Samples came from the United States, Italy and Spain, spanning acute and convalescent COVID-19.

In the original analysis: Amplification with reference gene primers provided the estimates of nucleated cell counts. Some clones are missing from TCRdb's copy, which holds only in-frame ones; the method was immunoSEQ multiplex PCR. Clone size and V and J calls were adopted from that table, with D and trimming inferred from the DNA. There are roughly 410,000 clones in the sample; around 89% occur only once, and around 1.5% lies in the top ten. Sequencing used peripheral blood. This clonotype was obtained from a woman aged 35 to 49 with COVID-19, enrolled during active disease.

CDR3 loop: CASSQADVGGRFLGYTF. For the CDR3, the DNA is TGCGCCAGCAGCCAAGCCGACGTGGGGGGTCGGTTTCTTGGCTACACCTTC. V and J are TRBV4-3 and TRBJ1-2, with D possibly matching TRBD1 (5 bases). CDR1 is LGHNA, CDR2 YSLEER, per germline. V was cut by 1 base and J by 7 bases, with 22 bases left in between. The CDR3 has 17 residues.